This section outlines one T cell receptor beta chain sequence together with its context. The data were produced by immunoSEQ multiplex PCR, yet TCRdb's version contains in-frame clones alone and is incomplete. The table has 45,000 to 65,000 clones, about 89% seen once; the top ten hold roughly 20%. The sample comes from a study of blood T cell repertoires in COVID-19. The ends were cut back, 3 bases at V and 0 bases at J, with 8 bases in the middle. Germline V gene data show CDR1 as SGHTA and CDR2 as FQGNSA. This CDR3 contains 14 residues. This TCR came from a human donor in a cohort sampled during active COVID-19. The rearrangement links TRBV7-2 to TRBJ1-2; D ambiguous. Sequenced: peripheral blood. CDR3: CASSFGGPNYGYTF. The CDR3 DNA reads as TGTGCCAGCAGCTTCGGAGGGCCTAACTATGGCTACACCTTC.